These 3 T cell receptor beta chains share one sample of origin, sequenced in a study of T-cell reconstitution after alpha-beta-depleted transplantation in children. The TCRbeta library was prepared with unique molecular identifiers. TCRdb analysed the PCR reads with MiXCR anew, one entry per CDR3 protein. The data show some 300,000 distinct CDR3 sequences, with just over 7.5% seen just once and about 9.3% held by the top ten. Findings and caveats of the study: Hyperexpanded clones declined; after one year, newly produced T cells mostly supplied diversity.

These receptors have no identified antigens. The sample consisted of peripheral blood, taken 360 days after TCRalphabeta/CD19-depleted stem cell transplant. The origin of the receptors is a female patient aged 2-10 years who had a stem cell transplant for Fanconi anemia, so the T cells may come from the graft donor.

The table lists this clonotype with many counts. The chain combines TRBV3-1 with TRBJ1-2; perhaps TRBD1 as D (5 bases). The CDR3 consists of 13 residues. Germline V gene sequence: CDR1 LGHDT, CDR2 YNNKEL (reference sequence). The V end lost 0 bases, the J end lost 14 bases, and 16 bases lay between the germline ends. The CDR3 is CASSQDRGRQGTF. Here the CDR3 DNA reads TGTGCCAGCAGCCAAGATCGCGGCAGGCAGGGAACCTTC.

This clonotype was detected a few times. V is TRBV5-1 and J is TRBJ2-3, with 9 bases identical to TRBD2. Trimming at V came to 1 base and at J to 1 base, leaving 4 bases not matched to a gene. This CDR3 is 16 amino acids long. Germline loops: CDR1 SGHRS, CDR2 YFSETQ. The CDR3: CASSLISSGGTDTQYF. The CDR3 nucleotides are TGCGCCAGCAGCTTGATATCTAGCGGGGGCACAGATACGCAGTATTTT.

This chain connects TRBV2 to TRBJ1-1, with TRBD1 matching 9 bases. J lost 9 bases, V lost 0 bases, and 8 bases had no gene match. The CDR3 runs 15 residues. In germline, CDR1 is SNHLY, CDR2 FYNNEI. CDR3: CASSEALQGASKAFF. DNA for the CDR3: TGTGCCAGCAGTGAAGCGCTACAGGGGGCATCTAAAGCTTTCTTT.